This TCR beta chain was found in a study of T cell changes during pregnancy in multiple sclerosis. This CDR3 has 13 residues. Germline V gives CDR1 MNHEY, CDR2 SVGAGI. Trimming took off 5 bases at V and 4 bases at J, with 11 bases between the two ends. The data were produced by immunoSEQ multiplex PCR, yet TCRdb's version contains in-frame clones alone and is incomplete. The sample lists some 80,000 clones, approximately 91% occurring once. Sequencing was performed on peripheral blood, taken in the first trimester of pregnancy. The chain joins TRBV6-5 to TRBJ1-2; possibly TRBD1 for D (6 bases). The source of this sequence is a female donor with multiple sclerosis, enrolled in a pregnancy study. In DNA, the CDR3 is TGTGCCAGCAGTCTTACAGGGTTCTATGGCTACACCTTC. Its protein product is CASSLTGFYGYTF.